Shown below are 16 T cell receptor beta chains from a single sample sequenced in a study of beta chain features in type 1 diabetes. All of the isolated RNA was reverse transcribed, so expressed TCRB transcripts were sequenced. The assay was immunoSEQ multiplex PCR, and TCRdb's table has in-frame clones only and misses some. This sample carries 450,000 or so clones, roughly an eighth of them seen once, and the ten largest clones take over 0.04%. Sequencing was done on a sample of naive CD4+ T cells from blood. The receptor set was obtained from a woman aged 18 to 35 in good health.

This clone was seen only a few times. The rearrangement links TRBV7-9 to TRBJ2-4; D gene ambiguous. There are 18 residues in the CDR3. Germline V gives CDR1 SEHNR, CDR2 FQNEAQ (reference sequence). The V and J ends lost 5 bases and 1 base respectively, with 21 bases between them. The CDR3, as DNA: TGTGCCAGCAGCCCCCCGCAGTGGATCGTGGTGGCCAAAAACATTCAGTACTTC. Translated: CASSPPQWIVVAKNIQYF.

The CDR3 region is CASSLEQGWKTQYF. The DNA of the CDR3 is TGTGCCAGCAGCTTAGAGCAGGGGTGGAAGACCCAGTACTTC. The J gene is TRBJ2-5, the V gene TRBV7-2, with D possibly TRBD1 on 6 matching bases. Trimming took off 1 base at V and 6 bases at J, with 12 bases between the two ends. From germline, CDR1 is SGHTA and CDR2 FQGNSA. This CDR3 contains 14 residues.

The V gene is TRBV4-1, the J gene TRBJ2-1, with D possibly being TRBD2 (6 bases). Germline CDR1 reads MGHRA; CDR2 reads YSYEKL. The CDR3 sequence is 16 residues long. V lost 2 bases and J lost 4, with 15 bases in between. CDR3 residues: CASSQLWTTGYNEQFF. The CDR3 coding sequence is TGCGCCAGCAGCCAATTATGGACTACCGGATACAATGAGCAGTTCTTC.

V gene TRBV2 combines with J gene TRBJ2-2; no firm D call. V was pared by 5 bases and J by 5 bases, with 12 bases between. Germline values: CDR1 SNHLY, CDR2 FYNNEI. This CDR3 has 14 amino acids. The CDR3 nucleotides read TGTGCCAGCAGTCGCCGTACAGAAACCGGGGAGCTGTTTTTT. Protein: CASSRRTETGELFF.

The V gene is TRBV30, the J gene TRBJ2-5; D gene ambiguous. Germline CDR1 is GTSNPN and CDR2 is SVGIG (reference sequence). Trimming took off 1 base at V and 6 bases at J, with 9 bases between the two ends. This CDR3 spans 12 amino acids. CDR3 in DNA: TGTGCCTGGAGTGGGGAACGAAAGACCCAGTACTTC. It codes for CAWSGERKTQYF.

The chain links TRBV7-9 to TRBJ2-2; 8 bases align to TRBD1. V lost 10 bases and J lost 4; bases outside the gene matches: 23. From germline, CDR1 is SEHNR and CDR2 FQNEAQ (reference sequence). The CDR3 extends over 19 amino acids. CDR3 sequence (DNA): TGTGCCAACTCGGAACCGACAGGGGTCCCCGCGGGGAGCACCGGGGAGCTGTTTTTT. Its translation is CANSEPTGVPAGSTGELFF.

This rearrangement joins TRBV28 to TRBJ2-5, with a weak D call TRBD1 (6 bases). This CDR3 region has 14 residues. Trimming took 5 bases from V and 1 from J, leaving 11 bases between them. Per germline, CDR1 MDHEN and CDR2 SYDVKM. The CDR3 protein is CASSVGQIQETQYF. CDR3 DNA: TGTGCCAGCAGTGTTGGACAGATCCAAGAGACCCAGTACTTC.

V gene TRBV28 combines with J gene TRBJ1-1; no definite D call. The germline V gene has CDR1 MDHEN and CDR2 SYDVKM. V lost 1 base, J lost 4 bases, and 13 bases lay in between. The CDR3 is 15 amino acids. The CDR3 here is CASSLYQPQSTEAFF. The CDR3 DNA reads TGTGCCAGCAGTTTATATCAACCGCAGAGCACTGAAGCTTTCTTT. Based on the CDR3 plus reference TRBV28 and TRBJ1-1, the full variable domain is DVKVTQSSRYLVKRTGEKVFLECVQDMDHENMFWYRQDPGLGLRLIYFSYDVKMKEKGDIPEGYSVSREKKERFSLILESASTNQTSMYLCASSLYQPQSTEAFFGQGTRLTVV.

This clone has just a few counts. The rearrangement links TRBV5-1 to TRBJ2-7; D unclear. CDR3 length: 14 amino acids. V lost 4 bases to trimming and J lost 3 bases, with 14 bases between them. CDR1 SGHRS and CDR2 YFSETQ come from the germline V gene. In nucleotides, the CDR3 is TGCGCCAGCAGCCCCTTACTCCGGAGCTACGAGCAGTACGTC. Its translation is CASSPLLRSYEQYV.

This clone occurred a few times. The chain links TRBV30 to TRBJ1-1; 7 bases match TRBD1. Germline V gene sequence: CDR1 GTSNPN, CDR2 SVGIG (reference sequence). The CDR3 is made up of 13 amino acids. The ends lost 2 bases at V and 4 bases at J; junction bases unmatched: 4. CDR3 coding DNA: TGTGCCTGGAGTAAAGACAGGGTCACTGAAGCTTTCTTT. The encoded protein is CAWSKDRVTEAFF.

This clone was counted between two and nine times. V is TRBV7-2 and J is TRBJ1-6; D perhaps matches TRBD1 (5 bases). V lost 8 bases to trimming and J lost 10 bases, with 18 bases between them. There are 14 residues in the CDR3. Germline-derived CDR1 and CDR2 are SGHTA and FQGNSA. The CDR3 reads CASAIKAGGSPLHF. CDR3 bases: TGTGCCAGCGCCATAAAGGCGGGGGGATCACCCCTCCACTTT.

Concerning this clone: This same CDR3 is encoded by further DNA sequences in the sample. The V and J genes are TRBV7-2 and TRBJ2-1, with D unclear. Germline V CDR1 and CDR2: SGHTA, FQGNSA. This CDR3 has 15 amino acids. V was cut by 0 bases and J by 0 bases, with 6 bases left in between. The CDR3 loop is CASSLAWSSYNEQFF. Written as DNA, the CDR3 is TGTGCCAGCAGCTTAGCTTGGAGCTCCTACAATGAGCAGTTCTTC.

This clone has more than one count but fewer than ten. The V and J genes are TRBV5-6 and TRBJ2-5; 10 nucleotides agree with TRBD2. CDR3 size: 14 residues. Germline V gene lookup returns CDR1 SGHDT and CDR2 YYEEEE. Trimming took 5 bases from V and 5 from J; bases not matched to a gene: 6. DNA for the CDR3: TGTGCCAGCAGGCTAACTAGCGGGGAGGAGACCCAGTACTTC. This sequence encodes CASRLTSGEETQYF.

This clone has just a few counts. This chain uses TRBV30 with TRBJ2-4; D assignment may be TRBD1 or TRBD2 (5 bases each). This CDR3 spans 17 amino acids. The V gene's germline CDR1 is GTSNPN and CDR2 SVGIG (reference sequence). Trimming pared 0 bases from V and 0 bases from J, leaving 15 bases between. This CDR3 is CAWSVRGRVLAKNIQYF. CDR3 in DNA: TGTGCCTGGAGTGTACGGGGCAGGGTGCTAGCCAAAAACATTCAGTACTTC. Looking up the rest from reference TRBV30 and TRBJ2-4 gives the full variable domain: SQTIHQWPATLVQPVGSPLSLECTVEGTSNPNLYWYRQAAGRGLQLLFYSVGIGQISSEVPQNLSASRPQDRQFILSSKKLLLSDSGFYLCAWSVRGRVLAKNIQYFGAGTRLSVL.

This chain joins TRBV7-9 and TRBJ1-6; D might be TRBD1 (6 bases). Trimming removed 5 bases at V and 7 bases at J, with 21 bases between. This CDR3 region has 17 residues. Germline CDR1 and CDR2: SEHNR and FQNEAQ (reference sequence). The CDR3 coding sequence is TGTGCCAGCAGCGATAAAAAGGGACACGGGCCGAATTCACCCCTCCACTTT. Residues: CASSDKKGHGPNSPLHF.

This clone was observed a handful of times. The chain employs TRBV5-1 and TRBJ2-5; D gene ambiguous. Germline V lookup: CDR1 SGHRS, CDR2 YFSETQ. CDR3 size: 11 residues. V lost 9 bases to trimming and J lost 4 bases, with 10 bases between them. For the CDR3, the DNA is TGCGCCACTTCAGACGGAGAGACCCAGTACTTC. Translating it yields CATSDGETQYF.